This TCR beta chain was sequenced for a study of T cell responses to AZD1222 COVID-19 vaccine. Details on this clone: The target antigen is unknown.

Some clones are missing from TCRdb's copy, which holds only in-frame ones; the method was immunoSEQ multiplex PCR. The data contain roughly 99,000 clones, 87% of them singletons. This CDR3 contains 14 residues. Trimming removed 0 bases from V and 2 bases from J; junction bases left unmatched: 2. The germline V gene has CDR1 GTSNPN and CDR2 SVGIG (reference sequence). Study-wide results and limits: Only after the peak T cell response were repertoires sampled. White British ancestry dominated among donors, who included more females, and clonal diversity was possibly underestimated.

The material sequenced was peripheral blood, taken on day 0 of AZD1222 vaccination. The sequence derives from an adult in good health. This chain connects TRBV30 to TRBJ2-5; TRBD2 matches 8 bases. CDR3 in DNA: TGTGCCTGGAGTGTCTTAGCGGGGCAAGAGACCCAGTACTTC. Translating it yields CAWSVLAGQETQYF.